The 29 T cell receptor beta chains in this list originate from one sample, sequenced in a study of T cells in Graves' hyperthyroidism and ophthalmopathy. Researchers amplified the TCR beta CDR3 regions from RNA transcripts. The HTBI primer set was used in a first-round RT-PCR of the TCR CDR3. TCRdb ran MiXCR on the multiplex PCR reads and lists one entry per CDR3 protein. Here the sample spans about 350,000 distinct CDR3 sequences, around 14% being singletons. Sequencing input: blood. Receptors originate from a woman aged 25 to 45 with Graves' hyperthyroidism.

This clonotype was seen ten or more times. The rearrangement joins TRBV15 to TRBJ2-3; 7 bases agree with TRBD2. This CDR3 region has 17 residues. After removal of 0 bases from V and 2 bases from J, the junction contained 8 bases not matched to a gene. Per the germline V gene, CDR1 is LNHNV and CDR2 is YYDKDF (reference sequence). The CDR3 bases are TGTGCCACCAGCAGAGACCGAGCCAGCGGGATCACAGATACGCAGTATTTT. It yields the protein CATSRDRASGITDTQYF. The full variable domain, completed using reference TRBV15 and TRBJ2-3, is DAMVIQNPRYQVTQFGKPVTLSCSQTLNHNVMYWYQQKSSQAPKLLFHYYDKDFNNEADTPDNFQSRRPNTSFCFLDIRSPGLGDTAMYLCATSRDRASGITDTQYFGPGTRLTVL.

This clonotype has at least ten counts. The chain combines TRBV27 with TRBJ2-3; 7 bases are a match to TRBD2. The junction had 12 bases not matched to a gene; V was cut back by 2 bases and J by 1 base. Germline loops: CDR1 MNHEY, CDR2 SMNVEV (reference sequence). CDR3 length: 18 residues. CDR3 loop: CASSLSAGREAGTDTQYF. The CDR3 nucleotides are TGTGCCAGCAGTTTAAGCGCGGGTCGGGAGGCTGGCACAGATACGCAGTATTTT.

The V gene is TRBV6-1, the J gene TRBJ2-2, with 12 nucleotides matching TRBD2. CDR1 is MNHNS and CDR2 is SASEGT in the germline V gene. Unmatched junction bases numbered 10, after V lost 10 bases and J lost 4 bases. CDR3 size: 16 residues. CDR3 region: CATRSGTSGPTGELFF. CDR3 DNA: TGTGCCACCAGGAGTGGGACTAGCGGGCCCACCGGGGAGCTGTTTTTT.

The chain links TRBV19 to TRBJ1-6; no reliable D call. The CDR3 totals 17 residues. CDR1 is LNHDA and CDR2 is SQIVND in the germline V gene (reference sequence). Trimming removed 4 bases from V and 5 bases from J, with 18 bases in between. The CDR3 loop reads CASSTRRGGRDNSPLHF. The CDR3 DNA is TGTGCCAGTAGTACCCGTAGAGGAGGACGAGATAATTCACCCCTCCACTTT.

This clonotype was seen ten or more times. V gene TRBV2 combines with J gene TRBJ2-7; maybe TRBD1 (5 bases). Trimming pared 2 bases from V and 3 bases from J, leaving 8 bases between. CDR3 length: 13 amino acids. CDR1 SNHLY and CDR2 FYNNEI come from the germline V gene. The CDR3 protein is CASSEKGLYEQYF. The CDR3 DNA is TGTGCCAGCAGTGAAAAGGGGCTCTACGAGCAGTACTTC.

This clonotype was observed at least ten times. The genes are TRBV20-1 and TRBJ2-1; TRBD1 agrees at 9 bases. The CDR3 covers 14 residues. The junction had 10 bases not matched to a gene; V was cut back by 7 bases and J by 6 bases. The germline gives CDR1 DFQATT, CDR2 SNEGSKA (reference sequence). CDR3 sequence (DNA): TGCAGTGGAACGGGACAGGGACAGTTCAATGAGCAGTTCTTC. This sequence encodes CSGTGQGQFNEQFF.

The rearrangement joins TRBV4-1 to TRBJ2-1; D gene uncertain. The V gene's germline CDR1 is MGHRA and CDR2 YSYEKL. The V end was cut by 0 bases, the J end by 5 bases, with 17 bases between. The CDR3 consists of 17 residues. As DNA, the CDR3 is TGCGCCAGCAGCCAAGAGGTCGGGCGTAGGTATGACAATGAGCAGTTCTTC. The encoded protein is CASSQEVGRRYDNEQFF.

The chain couples TRBV30 to TRBJ1-6; TRBD1 aligns across 7 bases. Germline V gene sequence: CDR1 GTSNPN, CDR2 SVGIG (reference sequence). The CDR3 runs 13 residues. The junction had 7 bases not matched to a gene; V was cut back by 3 bases and J by 11 bases. This CDR3 reads CAWRSRGGAPLHF. Here the CDR3 DNA reads TGTGCCTGGAGAAGTCGAGGGGGCGCACCCCTCCACTTT.

There are many counts of this clonotype. This chain links TRBV12-3 or TRBV12-4 with TRBJ1-1; D is unresolved. The germline V and J ends were trimmed by 3 bases and 0 bases, with 14 bases remaining between them. CDR3 length: 16 amino acids. In DNA form, the CDR3 reads TGTGCCAGCAGTTTTTTGGCCTTTGACATGAACACTGAAGCTTTCTTT. Protein product: CASSFLAFDMNTEAFF.

This chain joins TRBV29-1 and TRBJ1-1; D is undetermined. Trimming left V 4 bases short and J 7 bases short, with 13 bases between. Germline loops: CDR1 SQVTM, CDR2 ANQGSEA. The CDR3 loop spans 12 amino acids. The chain's CDR3 is CSVVAGSGEAFF. The CDR3 DNA sequence: TGCAGCGTTGTAGCGGGATCGGGTGAAGCTTTCTTT.

This clonotype was recorded only once. The chain recombines TRBV29-1 with TRBJ1-1; D remains ambiguous. The CDR3 totals 10 residues. V was clipped by 4 bases and J by 7 bases, with 7 bases between them. CDR1 is SQVTM and CDR2 is ANQGSEA in the germline V gene. CDR3 protein: CSVGPVEAFF. The CDR3 nucleotides are TGCAGCGTTGGGCCAGTTGAAGCTTTCTTT.

This clonotype was counted between two and nine times. CDR3 nucleotides: TGTGCCAGCAGCGTAGGGGTAATGGTACAGCGCCGTTACGAGCAGTACTTC. Translation: CASSVGVMVQRRYEQYF. V gene TRBV9 combines with J gene TRBJ2-7; no reliable D call. The germline V gene encodes CDR1 SGDLS and CDR2 YYNGEE. Trimming cost V 0 bases and J 4 bases, with 20 bases left between them. CDR3 length equals 17 residues.

This clonotype was detected ten times or more. V is TRBV12-3 or TRBV12-4 and J is TRBJ1-1, with 9 positions matching TRBD1. The CDR3 covers 18 residues. J was trimmed by 0 bases and V by 3 bases; bases with no gene match: 11. DNA for the CDR3: TGTGCCAGCAGTTTCGTCCGACAGGGGGATAAAATGAACACTGAAGCTTTCTTT. Amino acid sequence: CASSFVRQGDKMNTEAFF.

This clonotype was observed a handful of times. The CDR3: CASSQEIWDRVRDSNQPQHF. The CDR3, as DNA: TGCGCCAGCAGCCAAGAAATATGGGACAGGGTTAGGGATAGCAATCAGCCCCAGCATTTT. The chain carries TRBV4-1 and TRBJ1-5; 9 positions agree with TRBD1. The ends lost 0 bases at V and 0 bases at J; junction bases unmatched: 12. Germline values: CDR1 MGHRA, CDR2 YSYEKL. CDR3 size: 20 residues.

This clonotype has a count of ten or more. J is TRBJ2-1 and V is TRBV20-1; tentative D call: TRBD2 (5 bases). Germline values: CDR1 DFQATT, CDR2 SNEGSKA (reference sequence). This CDR3 has 13 residues. Trimming cost V 1 base and J 8 bases, with 12 bases left between them. CDR3 loop: CSARGSSGDEQFF. DNA of the CDR3: TGCAGTGCTAGAGGTTCCAGCGGAGATGAGCAGTTCTTC.

The table lists this clonotype with many counts. The chain uses TRBV20-1 and TRBJ1-5; 7 nucleotides line up with TRBD1. CDR1 is DFQATT, CDR2 SNEGSKA, per germline (reference sequence). This CDR3 is built from 14 residues. V gave up 0 bases and J gave up 6 bases; unmatched junction bases: 5. The CDR3 here is CSAREDRAGQPQHF. The CDR3 nucleotides read TGCAGTGCTAGAGAAGACAGGGCCGGTCAGCCCCAGCATTTT.

This clonotype was seen ten or more times. The rearrangement links TRBV28 to TRBJ2-5; no firm D call. V lost 3 bases, J lost 2 bases, and 10 bases lay in between. The germline V gene has CDR1 MDHEN and CDR2 SYDVKM. The CDR3 is 14 amino acids. The CDR3 nucleotides are TGTGCCAGCAGTTTTAAAGGCAGGCAAGAGACCCAGTACTTC. Its translation is CASSFKGRQETQYF.

This rearrangement joins TRBV11-2 to TRBJ2-5, with 9 bases that match TRBD1. The CDR3 contains 14 residues. Germline CDR1 reads SGHAT; CDR2 reads FQNNGV. After removal of 4 bases from V and 5 bases from J, the junction contained 5 bases not matched to a gene. This chain's CDR3 is CASSSQGAGETQYF. The CDR3 DNA reads as TGTGCCAGCAGCTCACAGGGGGCGGGGGAGACCCAGTACTTC.

Turning to this clonotype: With a much larger clone just one base away, this may be a read error. This chain uses TRBV12-3 or TRBV12-4 with TRBJ2-7; 9 bases line up with TRBD1. The CDR3 is made up of 14 amino acids. CDR3 loop: CASSYRDRVYEQHF. The CDR3 DNA follows: TGTGCCAGCAGTTACCGGGACAGGGTCTACGAGCAGCACTTC.

This clonotype turned up a few times. The J gene is TRBJ1-5, the V gene TRBV7-9; no clear D. V was shortened by 1 base and J by 0 bases, with 4 bases between the two germline ends. CDR3 size: 14 residues. Germline CDR1 is SEHNR and CDR2 is FQNEAQ (reference sequence). CDR3 sequence: CASSLGNSNQPQHF. The CDR3 DNA follows: TGTGCCAGCAGCTTAGGTAATAGCAATCAGCCCCAGCATTTT.

This clonotype was detected ten times or more. The chain recombines TRBV13 with TRBJ1-1; no definite D call. From germline, CDR1 is PRHDT and CDR2 FYEKMQ (reference sequence). The CDR3 loop spans 14 amino acids. V was trimmed by 1 base and J by 6 bases, leaving 12 bases between them. The CDR3 nucleotides are TGTGCCAGCAGCTTAGTGAGGGAGGAGCCTGAAGCTTTCTTT. Translation gives CASSLVREEPEAFF.

This clonotype was found a few times. The chain links TRBV6-1 to TRBJ1-4; TRBD1 agrees at 8 bases. The CDR3 sequence is 14 residues long. Germline loops: CDR1 MNHNS, CDR2 SASEGT. Germline trimming cut 4 bases from V and 5 bases from J; bases unmatched to any gene: 3. CDR3 loop: CASSATGENEKLFF. CDR3 DNA sequence: TGTGCCAGCAGTGCGACAGGGGAGAATGAAAAACTGTTTTTT.

In this sample, this clonotype turned up a few times. The genes are TRBV6-1 and TRBJ2-6; 14 nucleotides line up with TRBD2. V dropped 9 bases and J dropped 2; count of bases not matched to a gene: 3. The CDR3 loop spans 16 amino acids. Germline lookup yields CDR1 MNHNS and CDR2 SASEGT. The DNA of the CDR3 is TGTGCCAGTAGACTAGCGGGAGGGGCTGGGGCCAACGTCCTGACTTTC. It specifies CASRLAGGAGANVLTF.

This clonotype was picked up many times. The CDR3 protein is CASSPLGVVGTGELFF. CDR3 DNA sequence: TGTGCCAGCAGCCCCCTAGGAGTAGTTGGCACCGGGGAGCTGTTTTTT. The V call is TRBV6-4, the J call TRBJ2-2; D gene uncertain. Germline V lookup: CDR1 MRHNA, CDR2 SNTAGT. The CDR3 runs 16 residues. V gave up 6 bases and J gave up 4 bases, with 18 bases separating them.

This clonotype was seen repeatedly, ten times or more. The chain has TRBV6-2 or TRBV6-3 and TRBJ2-1; 8 bases agree with TRBD1. V trimming: 2 bases; J trimming: 3 bases; junction bases outside the gene matches: 6. The germline V gene has CDR1 MNHEY and CDR2 SVGEGT. The CDR3 runs to 16 residues. The CDR3 DNA sequence: TGTGCCAGCAGTTACCCCCGGACAGGGCTCTACAATGAGCAGTTCTTC. This encodes CASSYPRTGLYNEQFF.

This clonotype was counted ten times or more. This chain joins TRBV2 and TRBJ2-7; TRBD1 aligns across 9 bases. CDR3 length: 18 residues. J was trimmed by 2 bases and V by 0 bases; bases with no gene match: 11. The germline CDR1 and CDR2 sequences are SNHLY and FYNNEI. The CDR3, as DNA: TGTGCCAGCAGTGAAGCGCAGTTGTCGGACAGGGGTACCTACGAGCAGTACTTC. This encodes CASSEAQLSDRGTYEQYF. Full variable domain (missing parts from reference TRBV2 and TRBJ2-7): EPEVTQTPSHQVTQMGQEVILRCVPISNHLYFYWYRQILGQKVEFLVSFYNNEISEKSEIFDDQFSVERPDGSNFTLKIRSTKLEDSAMYFCASSEAQLSDRGTYEQYFGPGTRLTVT.

This clonotype was recorded many times. This chain joins TRBV7-2 and TRBJ2-5; D not resolved. The V and J ends lost 0 bases and 7 bases respectively, with 6 bases between them. The germline CDR1 and CDR2 sequences are SGHTA and FQGNSA. CDR3 length: 12 residues. The CDR3 reads CASSLAAGTQYF. The CDR3 coding sequence is TGTGCCAGCAGCTTAGCGGCCGGGACCCAGTACTTC.

The genes are TRBV18 and TRBJ1-2; no firm D call. The ends were cut back, 8 bases at V and 5 bases at J, with 15 bases in the middle. Germline-derived CDR1 and CDR2 are KGHSH and LQKENI. The CDR3 extends over 13 amino acids. The CDR3 protein is CASRGASEYGYTF. CDR3 coding DNA: TGTGCCAGCCGGGGAGCATCCGAATATGGCTACACCTTC.

This clonotype was observed a handful of times. The J gene is TRBJ1-1, the V gene TRBV15; tentatively, D is TRBD1 (6 bases). Germline V lookup: CDR1 LNHNV, CDR2 YYDKDF (reference sequence). CDR3 size: 14 residues. V was trimmed by 3 bases and J by 7 bases, leaving 15 bases between them. This CDR3 reads CATSSSLGHYEAFF. CDR3 DNA: TGTGCCACCAGCAGTTCCCTGGGACACTATGAAGCTTTCTTT.